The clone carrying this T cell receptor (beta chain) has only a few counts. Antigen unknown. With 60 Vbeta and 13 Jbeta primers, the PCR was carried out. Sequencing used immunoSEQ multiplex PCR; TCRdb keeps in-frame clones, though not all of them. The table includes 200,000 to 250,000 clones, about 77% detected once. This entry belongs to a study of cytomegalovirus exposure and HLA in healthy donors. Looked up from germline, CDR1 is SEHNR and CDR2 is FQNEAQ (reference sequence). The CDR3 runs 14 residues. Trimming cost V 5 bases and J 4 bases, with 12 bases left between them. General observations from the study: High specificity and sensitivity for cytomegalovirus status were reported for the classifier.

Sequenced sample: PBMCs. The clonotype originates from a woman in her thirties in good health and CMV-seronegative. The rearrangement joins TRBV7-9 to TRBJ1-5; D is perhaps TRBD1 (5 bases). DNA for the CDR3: TGTGCCAGCAGCCTGGGGCAGGGAAATCAGCCCCAGCATTTT. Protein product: CASSLGQGNQPQHF.